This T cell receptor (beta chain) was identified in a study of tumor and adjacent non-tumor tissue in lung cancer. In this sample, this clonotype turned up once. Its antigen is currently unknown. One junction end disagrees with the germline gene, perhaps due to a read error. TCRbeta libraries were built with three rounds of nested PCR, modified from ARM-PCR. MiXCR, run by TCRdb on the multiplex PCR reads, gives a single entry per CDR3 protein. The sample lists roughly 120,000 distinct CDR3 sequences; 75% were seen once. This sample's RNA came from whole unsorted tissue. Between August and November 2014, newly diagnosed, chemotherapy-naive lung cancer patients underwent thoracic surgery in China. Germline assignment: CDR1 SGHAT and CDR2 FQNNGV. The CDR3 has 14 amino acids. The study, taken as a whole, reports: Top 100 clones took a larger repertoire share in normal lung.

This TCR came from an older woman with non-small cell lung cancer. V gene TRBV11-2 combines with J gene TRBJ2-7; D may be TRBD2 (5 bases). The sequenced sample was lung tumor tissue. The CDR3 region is CASSLASPENEQHF. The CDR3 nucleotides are TGTGCCAGCAGTTTAGCTAGCCCCGAGAACGAGCAGCACTTC.